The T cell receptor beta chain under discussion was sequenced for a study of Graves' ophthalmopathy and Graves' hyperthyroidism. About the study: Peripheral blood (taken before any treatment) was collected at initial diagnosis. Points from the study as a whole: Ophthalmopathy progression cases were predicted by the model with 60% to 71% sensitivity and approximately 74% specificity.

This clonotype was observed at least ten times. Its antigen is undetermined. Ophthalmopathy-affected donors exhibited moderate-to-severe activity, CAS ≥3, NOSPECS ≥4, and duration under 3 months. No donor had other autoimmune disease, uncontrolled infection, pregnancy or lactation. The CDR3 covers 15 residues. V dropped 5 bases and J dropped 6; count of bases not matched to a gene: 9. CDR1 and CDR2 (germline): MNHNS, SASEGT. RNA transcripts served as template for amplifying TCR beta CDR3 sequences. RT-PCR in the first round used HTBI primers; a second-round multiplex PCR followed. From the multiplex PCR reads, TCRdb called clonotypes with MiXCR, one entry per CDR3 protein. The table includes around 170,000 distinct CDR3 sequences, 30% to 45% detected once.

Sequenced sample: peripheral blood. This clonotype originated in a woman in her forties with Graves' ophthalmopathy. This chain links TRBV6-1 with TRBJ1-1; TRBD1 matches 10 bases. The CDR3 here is CASSTTTGGKAEAFF. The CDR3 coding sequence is TGTGCCAGCAGTACCACGACAGGGGGCAAGGCTGAAGCTTTCTTT.